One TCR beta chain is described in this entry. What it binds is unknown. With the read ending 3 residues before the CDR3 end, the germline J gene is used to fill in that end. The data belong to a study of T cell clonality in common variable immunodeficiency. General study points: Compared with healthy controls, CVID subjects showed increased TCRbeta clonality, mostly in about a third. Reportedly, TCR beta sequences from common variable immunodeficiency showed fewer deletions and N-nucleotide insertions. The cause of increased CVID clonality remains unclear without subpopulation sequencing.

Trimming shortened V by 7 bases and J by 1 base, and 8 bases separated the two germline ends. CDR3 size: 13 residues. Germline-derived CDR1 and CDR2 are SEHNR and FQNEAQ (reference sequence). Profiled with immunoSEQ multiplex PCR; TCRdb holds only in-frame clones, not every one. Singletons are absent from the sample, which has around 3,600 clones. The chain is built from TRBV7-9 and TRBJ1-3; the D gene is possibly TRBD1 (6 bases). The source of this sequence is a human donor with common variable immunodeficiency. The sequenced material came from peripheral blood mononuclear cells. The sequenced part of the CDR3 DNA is TGTGCCAGCAAGAGGGGGTCTGGAAACACC. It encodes CASKRGSGNT. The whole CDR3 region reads CASKRGSGNTIYF.